A single TCR beta chain is shown here with its context. The antigen is not known. Germline V CDR1 and CDR2: KGHSH, LQKENI. Trimming removed 6 bases from V and 9 bases from J; junction bases left unmatched: 5. This CDR3 has 13 amino acids. The sample originates from a study of cytomegalovirus exposure and HLA in healthy donors. The study's findings and limits: Among TCR beta chains, those listed as cytomegalovirus-associated numbered over 150. Published work reported that the classifier diagnosed cytomegalovirus status with high specificity and sensitivity.

Repertoires were generated with immunoSEQ multiplex PCR, while TCRdb's copy carries only in-frame clones and drops some. The sample has under 200,000 clones, roughly nine tenths seen once. The material sequenced was PBMCs. This chain uses TRBV18 with TRBJ2-1; TRBD2 matches at 10 bases. The sequence came from a woman aged 25 to 45 in good health and CMV-seronegative. CDR3 protein: CASSSSGSTEQFF. DNA of the CDR3: TGTGCCAGCTCCTCTAGCGGGAGCACTGAGCAGTTCTTC.